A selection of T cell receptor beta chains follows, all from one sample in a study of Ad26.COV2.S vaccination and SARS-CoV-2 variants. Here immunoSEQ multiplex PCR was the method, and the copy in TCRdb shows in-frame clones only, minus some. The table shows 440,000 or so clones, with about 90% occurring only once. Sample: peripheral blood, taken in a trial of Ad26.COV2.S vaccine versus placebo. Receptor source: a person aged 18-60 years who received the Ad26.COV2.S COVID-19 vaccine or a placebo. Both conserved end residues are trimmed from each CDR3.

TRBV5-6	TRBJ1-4	ASSDTQGSGEKLF
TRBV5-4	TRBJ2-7	ASSRGTANEQY
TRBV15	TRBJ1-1	ATSRDFALLRINTEAF
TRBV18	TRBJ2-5	ASSPGLAGRETQY
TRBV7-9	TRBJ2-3	ASHGTLTSTDTQY
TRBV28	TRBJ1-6	ASRPWTGGASPLH
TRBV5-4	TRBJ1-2	ASSLTQTGPDYGYT
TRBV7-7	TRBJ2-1	ASSPTPGLAGGHEQF
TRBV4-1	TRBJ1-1	ASSQMSQNTEAF
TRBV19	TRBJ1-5	ASSIIGTQIGAPRH
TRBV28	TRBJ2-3	ASRGFGRTDTQY
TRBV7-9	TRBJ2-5	ASSLAQRASRETQY
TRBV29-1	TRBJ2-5	SVVLLASGKGTQY
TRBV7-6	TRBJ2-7	ASSSSGGAREQY
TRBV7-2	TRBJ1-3	ASSSGKGNTIY
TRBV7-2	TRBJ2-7	ASSSWGRGDYEQY
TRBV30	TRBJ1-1	AWNRNPRTGGHKGEEAF
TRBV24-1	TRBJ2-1	ATGKGQVYNEQF
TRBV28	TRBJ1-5	ASSLYGGSNQPQH
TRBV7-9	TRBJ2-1	ASSLTPDREQF
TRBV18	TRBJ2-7	ASSPGATYEQY
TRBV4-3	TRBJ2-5	ASSQEPGETQY
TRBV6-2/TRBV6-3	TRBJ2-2	ASSFLGNTGELF
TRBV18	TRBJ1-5	ASSPTRGWPQH
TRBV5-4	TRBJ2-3	ASSPKILAGDRGDTQY
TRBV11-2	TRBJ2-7	ASSLGGVPDYEQY
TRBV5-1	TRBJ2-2	ASSLGPSNTGELF
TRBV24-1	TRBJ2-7	ATSDFTIYSYEQY
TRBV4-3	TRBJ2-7	ASSQGDRGYEQY